The entry below describes one T cell receptor (beta chain). Antigen specificity is unknown. RNA, once extracted, was reverse transcribed into cDNA for use as the sequencing template. Sequenced by immunoSEQ multiplex PCR; TCRdb stores in-frame clones only, minus some. The table has about 97,000 clones, around 38% seen once. This entry is derived from a study of CD8+ T cells in alopecia areata. Study-level results: Elevated clonality characterized lesional scalp relative to normal scalp, particularly in alopecia totalis/universalis.

The V end was cut by 4 bases, the J end by 5 bases, with 9 bases between. In germline, CDR1 is SGHDN, CDR2 FVKESK. This CDR3 region has 13 residues. Sorting of PBMCs yielded the CD4+ and CD8+ T cells. The specimen sequenced was CD4+ T cells sorted from blood. The chain uses TRBV14 and TRBJ1-3, with D hard to call. The sequence came from a human donor with alopecia areata. The CDR3 region is CASSPWERNTIYF. CDR3 sequence (DNA): TGTGCCAGCAGCCCCTGGGAGAGAAACACCATATATTTT.